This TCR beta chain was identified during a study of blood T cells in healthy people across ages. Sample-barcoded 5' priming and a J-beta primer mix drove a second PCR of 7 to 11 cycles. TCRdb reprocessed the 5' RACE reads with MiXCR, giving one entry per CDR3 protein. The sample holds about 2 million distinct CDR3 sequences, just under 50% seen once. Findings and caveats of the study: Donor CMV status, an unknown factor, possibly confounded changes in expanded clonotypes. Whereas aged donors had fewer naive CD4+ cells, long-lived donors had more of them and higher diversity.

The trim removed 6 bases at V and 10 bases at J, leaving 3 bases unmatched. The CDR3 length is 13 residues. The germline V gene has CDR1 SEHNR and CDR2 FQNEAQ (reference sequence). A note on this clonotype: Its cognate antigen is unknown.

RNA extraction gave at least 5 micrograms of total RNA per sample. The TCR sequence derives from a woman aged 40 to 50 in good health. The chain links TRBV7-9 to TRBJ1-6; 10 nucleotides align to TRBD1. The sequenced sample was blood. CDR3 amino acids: CASRGTGESPLHF. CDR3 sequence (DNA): TGTGCCAGCAGAGGGACAGGGGAATCACCCCTCCACTTT.